Below, 4 T cell receptor beta chains from the same sample are listed, as sequenced in a study of T cells in Graves' hyperthyroidism and ophthalmopathy. RNA transcripts yielded amplified TCR beta CDR3 regions. HTBI primers were employed in a first-round RT-PCR of the TCR CDR3. TCRdb reprocessed the multiplex PCR reads with MiXCR, giving one entry per CDR3 protein. The table includes 700,000 to 850,000 distinct CDR3 sequences, over 35% detected once. Sequences were obtained from blood. These receptor sequences come from a woman between 35 and 50 years old with Graves' hyperthyroidism.

This sequence joins TRBV2 and TRBJ2-5, with D possibly matching TRBD1 (5 bases). Trimming removed 8 bases from V and 3 bases from J, with 19 bases in between. This CDR3 comprises 15 residues. Germline values: CDR1 SNHLY, CDR2 FYNNEI. Here the CDR3 DNA reads TGTGCCAGCGGCCGAGGAGCGACAGAGAAAGAGACCCAGTACTTC. Translated: CASGRGATEKETQYF.

In the case of this clonotype: The junction departs from germline at one end; a sequencing error may be responsible. The rearrangement uses TRBV7-2 and TRBJ2-7; D remains ambiguous. Germline-derived CDR1 and CDR2 are SGHTA and FQGNSA. There are 15 residues in the CDR3. CDR3 sequence (DNA): TGTGCCAGCAGTTTAGAGAACCTTTTCTCCTACGAGCAGTACTTC. Its translation: CASSLENLFSYEQYF.

The chain is built from TRBV27 and TRBJ2-5; D uncertain. CDR3 length: 14 residues. V gave up 3 bases and J gave up 1 base, with 9 bases separating them. The germline V gene has CDR1 MNHEY and CDR2 SMNVEV (reference sequence). The CDR3 DNA reads TGTGCCAGCAGTTTGGGGTACGGCCAAGAGACCCAGTACTTC. Protein product: CASSLGYGQETQYF.

This clonotype has ten or more counts. V is TRBV10-3 and J is TRBJ1-2; D is unresolved. The CDR3 is 13 residues long. Trimming took off 4 bases at V and 2 bases at J, with 8 bases between the two ends. CDR1 and CDR2 (germline): ENHRY, SYGVKD. The CDR3 DNA reads as TGTGCCATCAGTGGGATTCGGAACTATGGCTACACCTTC. Translated: CAISGIRNYGYTF.